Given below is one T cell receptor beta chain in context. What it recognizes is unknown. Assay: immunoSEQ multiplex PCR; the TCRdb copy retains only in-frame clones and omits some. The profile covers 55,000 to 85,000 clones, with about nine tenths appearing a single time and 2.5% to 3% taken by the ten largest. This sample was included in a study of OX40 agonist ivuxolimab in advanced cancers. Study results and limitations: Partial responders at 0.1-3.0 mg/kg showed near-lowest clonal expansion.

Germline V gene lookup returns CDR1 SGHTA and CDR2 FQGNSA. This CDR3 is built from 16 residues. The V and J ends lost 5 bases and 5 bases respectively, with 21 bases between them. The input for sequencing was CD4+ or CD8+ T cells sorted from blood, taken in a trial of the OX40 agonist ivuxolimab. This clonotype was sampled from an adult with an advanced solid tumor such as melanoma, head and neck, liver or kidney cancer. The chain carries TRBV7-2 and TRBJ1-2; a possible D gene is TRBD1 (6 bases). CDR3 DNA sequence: TGTGCCAGCAGCCCCGCGTTCCAGGGGAGTGGGTATGGCTACACCTTC. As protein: CASSPAFQGSGYGYTF. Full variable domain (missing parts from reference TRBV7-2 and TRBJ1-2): GAGVSQSPSNKVTEKGKDVELRCDPISGHTALYWYRQSLGQGLEFLIYFQGNSAPDKSGLPSDRFSAERTGGSVSTLTIQRTQQEDSAVYLCASSPAFQGSGYGYTFGSGTRLTVV.